Sequencing of this TCR beta chain was carried out in a study of blood T cells in healthy people across ages. Overall study results and limits: A roughly linear age-dependent decrease characterized TCR beta diversity per million T cells. The study found TCR beta diversity correlated strongly with naive T cell percentage.

Concerning this clonotype: Its target is not known.

This CDR3 region has 15 residues. Trimming removed 4 bases at V and 4 bases at J, with 18 bases between. CDR1 and CDR2 from the germline V gene are SGHNT and YYREEE (reference sequence). Researchers report isolating at least 6 million PBMCs per sample. Together with a sample-barcoded 5' primer, a J-beta primer mix was included in a second PCR lasting about 7 to 11 cycles. TCRdb passed the 5' RACE reads through MiXCR, listing each CDR3 protein once. The data show fewer than 2,000,000 distinct CDR3 sequences, around 35% seen once. The origin of this receptor is a woman aged 30 to 39 in good health. Sequenced: blood. The V and J genes are TRBV5-4 and TRBJ2-7; tentatively, D is TRBD1 (5 bases). The CDR3 DNA sequence: TGTGCCAGCAGCCTGACAGTCGATTCCCATTACGAGCAGTACTTC. As protein: CASSLTVDSHYEQYF.